This T cell receptor beta chain was captured in a study of blood T cell repertoires in COVID-19 (dated by TCRdb to 2018 to 2021). About the investigation overall: Samples covering the acute and convalescent phases of COVID-19 were provided by collaborators in the United States, Italy and Spain. The prospective study material was composed of cDNA or gDNA derived from T cells, B-cell-depleted T cells, or PBMCs. Subjects who had been exposed to COVID-19, were actively infected with it, or had recovered from it provided the deeply sampled blood TCRbeta repertoires that made up the dataset. The repertoires were made available in a free public database intended to serve as a resource for research on the immune response to SARS-CoV-2. Samples were obtained from the ongoing ImmuneRACE study (first 160 participants) and from roughly 1,300 subjects provided by 6 global collaborators. A de-identified subject ID, COVID-19 status, age in years and sex were almost always included in the sample metadata. Where HLA class I and class II types were available, the types were taken from metadata supplied by the sample provider, not from assay-based typing.

CDR1 and CDR2 were assigned from the germline V gene (reference sequence) as SGHNT and YYREEE. The CDR3 contains 15 residues, cysteine and phenylalanine counted. The read is trimmed to its CDR3 DNA, 45 bases read in frame from base 1. Trimming removed 1 base from V and 4 bases from J; the gene matches leave 5 bases unexplained. The collaborating institutions used their own protocols to collect whole blood in K2EDTA tubes. For TCRbeta analysis, collaborators shipped samples in one of three forms: frozen whole blood, isolated PBMCs, or DNA extracted from either of those sample types. What the work shows at the level of the full study, not this receptor alone: The quantity of clinical and demographic metadata differed by source and by participant and was supplied without curation.

The immunoSEQ Assay, a bias-controlled multiplex PCR, was used to amplify TCRbeta CDR3 regions from genomic DNA. In the source study's methods: The number of nucleated cells in each sample was estimated by amplification of reference gene primers within the assay. Sequence reads were collapsed and filtered to measure the absolute abundance of every unique TCRbeta CDR3 rearrangement. Productive Simpson clonality was computed per sample as the square root of Simpson's diversity index over productive rearrangements. TCRdb obtained this table from immuneACCESS and retained in-frame rearrangements with V and J assigned. These tables miss some clones; where compared with another copy, unresolved V genes account for less than half of the shortfall, and the remainder is unexplained. The V and J calls and the clone size are those of that table, but D and trimming were determined from the DNA. The sample data list approximately 220,000 clones, and 75% to 90% of these were observed just once. Together, the top ten hold approximately 0.69% of the sample.

On this clone itself: Its antigen remains undetermined. There are no base qualities to consult, and no much larger clone falls within one base.

The sequenced sample was peripheral blood. The chain was built from TRBV5-4 and TRBJ2-3; TRBD2 agrees with 8 junctional bases. This clonotype was obtained from a man aged 40-49 years with acute or convalescent COVID-19. The sequenced DNA is TGTGCCAGCAGCTTGCGGAGCGGGAGCGCAGATACGCAGTATTTT. Protein translation: CASSLRSGSADTQYF.